These 15 T cell receptor beta chains were sequenced from one sample in a study of blood T cell repertoires in COVID-19. Repertoires were generated with immunoSEQ multiplex PCR, while TCRdb's copy carries only in-frame clones and drops some. This table holds roughly 210,000 clones, around 84% found once. Sequenced: peripheral blood. All receptors derive from a woman older than 75 with COVID-19, enrolled during active disease.

The V call is TRBV11-2, the J call TRBJ1-1; D perhaps matches TRBD1 (5 bases). Germline V gene sequence: CDR1 SGHAT, CDR2 FQNNGV. The CDR3 consists of 14 residues. V was shortened by 4 bases and J by 1 base, with 10 bases between the two germline ends. This CDR3 reads CASSSGRGNTEAFF. CDR3 bases: TGTGCCAGCAGCTCCGGAAGGGGGAACACTGAAGCTTTCTTT.

The V call is TRBV27, the J call TRBJ2-1, with D perhaps matching TRBD2 (7 bases). Trimming took 1 base from V and 2 from J, leaving 12 bases between them. From germline, CDR1 is MNHEY and CDR2 SMNVEV (reference sequence). The CDR3 length is 16 residues. The CDR3 coding sequence is TGTGCCAGCAGTTTATTAGGGGGGGGAGCCTACAATGAGCAGTTCTTC. This encodes CASSLLGGGAYNEQFF.

This clone was seen only a few times. The V and J genes are TRBV7-9 and TRBJ2-7; no definite D call. V was trimmed by 1 base and J by 7 bases, leaving 8 bases between them. The germline gives CDR1 SEHNR, CDR2 FQNEAQ (reference sequence). The CDR3 has 12 amino acids. CDR3 DNA sequence: TGTGCCAGCAGCTTAGGCCCCCGGGAGCAGTACTTC. This translates into CASSLGPREQYF.

V is TRBV3-1 (or the pseudogene TRBV3-2) and J is TRBJ2-3; TRBD2 aligns across 13 bases. Germline assignment: CDR1 LGHDT and CDR2 YNNKEL (reference sequence). Trimming at V came to 1 base and at J to 5 bases, leaving 3 bases not matched to a gene. The CDR3 consists of 16 residues. The DNA for the CDR3 is TGTGCCAGCAGCCAAGCGGGACTAGCGGGGCAAGATACGCAGTATTTT. Protein sequence: CASSQAGLAGQDTQYF.

J is TRBJ2-7 and V is TRBV3-1 (or the pseudogene TRBV3-2); D not resolved. Trimming removed 1 base at V and 12 bases at J, with 10 bases between. Germline-derived CDR1 and CDR2 are LGHDT and YNNKEL (reference sequence). The CDR3 is 11 amino acids. The CDR3 nucleotides read TGTGCCAGCAGCCAAGGAAGGAAGCGGTACTTC. This encodes CASSQGRKRYF.

In this sample, this clone turned up once. The chain combines TRBV27 with TRBJ1-6; no clear D gene. CDR1 and CDR2 (germline): MNHEY, SMNVEV (reference sequence). The CDR3 extends over 18 amino acids. V was pared by 0 bases and J by 0 bases, with 12 bases between. The CDR3 loop is CASSLSPNSHSYNSPLHF. As DNA, the CDR3 is TGTGCCAGCAGTTTATCGCCCAACAGTCACTCCTATAATTCACCCCTCCACTTT.

The chain carries TRBV28 and TRBJ1-2; 8 bases are shared with TRBD1. The ends lost 6 bases at V and 6 bases at J; junction bases unmatched: 6. The CDR3 spans 13 residues. From germline, CDR1 is MDHEN and CDR2 SYDVKM. The CDR3 nucleotides are TGTGCCAGCAGATCACAGGACAGGGATGGCTACACCTTC. Translated: CASRSQDRDGYTF.

This clone was found a few times. This chain connects TRBV18 to TRBJ2-6; 8 bases map to TRBD1. J gave up 1 base and V 3 bases, and 5 bases lay outside the gene matches. This CDR3 spans 17 amino acids. The germline V gene encodes CDR1 KGHSH and CDR2 LQKENI. CDR3 protein: CASSPTGVVSGANVLTF. The CDR3, as DNA: TGTGCCAGCTCACCGACAGGGGTCGTGTCTGGGGCCAACGTCCTGACTTTC.

V gene TRBV5-1 combines with J gene TRBJ2-3, with D possibly matching TRBD2 (6 bases). Looked up from germline, CDR1 is SGHRS and CDR2 is YFSETQ. The germline V and J ends were trimmed by 6 bases and 2 bases, with 16 bases remaining between them. This CDR3 spans 15 amino acids. The CDR3 region is CASTLGTLDTDTQYF. For the CDR3, the DNA is TGCGCCAGCACCCTAGGGACTCTAGACACAGATACGCAGTATTTT.

The chain links TRBV28 to TRBJ1-1; perhaps TRBD1 as D (6 bases). The CDR3 is made up of 13 amino acids. Germline lookup yields CDR1 MDHEN and CDR2 SYDVKM. V shed 6 bases and J shed 4 bases, with 12 bases lying between them. CDR3 bases: TGTGCCAGCAGGATTCGACAGGTCACTGAAGCTTTCTTT. Translated: CASRIRQVTEAFF.

The gene calls are TRBV6-7 and TRBJ1-5, with 7 bases matching TRBD1. TRBV6-7 is filed as an ORF, its function uncertain. CDR3 size: 17 residues. V was clipped by 5 bases and J by 0 bases; unmatched bases: 10. CDR3 nucleotide sequence: TGTGCCAGCAGTCACTACAGGGGCAGATATAGCAATCAGCCCCAGCATTTT. Its protein is CASSHYRGRYSNQPQHF.

Concerning this clone: The junction does not match germline at one end; this may be a read error. The chain links TRBV12-3 or TRBV12-4 to TRBJ2-5; 8 nucleotides align to TRBD1. The CDR3 runs to 12 residues. CDR3 loop: CASSLSQGAPHF. The DNA for the CDR3 is TGTGCCAGCAGTTTGAGTCAGGGGGCGCCGCACTTC.

The chain has TRBV7-7 and TRBJ2-3; 7 positions match TRBD2. There are 15 residues in the CDR3. Germline CDR1 is SSHAT and CDR2 is FNYEAQ (reference sequence). Trimming removed 3 bases from V and 2 bases from J; junction bases left unmatched: 5. The CDR3 protein is CASSLGGAHTDTQYF. DNA of the CDR3: TGTGCCAGCAGCTTGGGAGGGGCCCACACAGATACGCAGTATTTT.

The V gene is TRBV5-1, the J gene TRBJ2-5; TRBD1 might be the D (7 bases). Germline V gives CDR1 SGHRS, CDR2 YFSETQ. Trimming removed 3 bases at V and 0 bases at J, with 12 bases between. This CDR3 is built from 15 residues. The CDR3 loop reads CASSWQGGYQETQYF. As DNA, the CDR3 is TGCGCCAGCAGCTGGCAGGGGGGCTACCAAGAGACCCAGTACTTC.

This chain joins TRBV10-1 and TRBJ2-1; 11 bases align to TRBD2. Trimming cost V 6 bases and J 5 bases; bases outside gene matches: 6. The CDR3 consists of 15 residues. The germline gives CDR1 WNHNN, CDR2 SYGVQD (reference sequence). As DNA, the CDR3 is TGCGCCAGCAGCCCACTAGCGGGGGAACACAATGAGCAGTTCTTC. Translated: CASSPLAGEHNEQFF.